These 14 T cell receptor beta chains came from one sample sequenced in a study of T cells in Graves' hyperthyroidism and ophthalmopathy. Amplification yielded TCR beta CDR3 regions, with RNA transcripts as the source. RT-PCR in the first round (using the HTBI primer set) targeted the TCR CDR3. TCRdb re-analysed the multiplex PCR reads in MiXCR, keeping a single row per CDR3 protein. This sample has 150,000 or so distinct CDR3 sequences, with approximately 9% found just once. Sequenced input: blood. The receptor source for this set is a woman aged 18-30 years with Graves' hyperthyroidism that later progressed to Graves' ophthalmopathy.

This clonotype came up a few times. The chain employs TRBV29-1 and TRBJ2-7; TRBD1 aligns across 8 bases. The J segment lost 1 base and the V segment lost 2 bases, leaving 4 bases of the junction unmatched. From germline, CDR1 is SQVTM and CDR2 ANQGSEA. This CDR3 is built from 14 residues. CDR3 nucleotide sequence: TGCAGCGTTGAAACGGACAGGGAGTCCTACGAGCAGTACTTC. It is translated as CSVETDRESYEQYF.

This clonotype was seen many times. The chain has TRBV28 and TRBJ1-2; no reliable D call. CDR1 is MDHEN, CDR2 SYDVKM, per germline. CDR3 length equals 13 residues. V was clipped by 11 bases and J by 0 bases, with 13 bases between them. CDR3 nucleotides: TGTGCCGGTTATGACACAGCTAACTATGGCTACACCTTC. Its translation: CAGYDTANYGYTF.

This clonotype appeared many times. V and J are TRBV7-9 and TRBJ2-5; TRBD1 matches at 7 bases. There are 15 residues in the CDR3. Looked up from germline, CDR1 is SEHNR and CDR2 is FQNEAQ (reference sequence). V was pared by 5 bases and J by 7 bases, with 13 bases of the junction left unmatched. The CDR3 here is CASSKTTGFGGTQYF. The CDR3 bases are TGTGCCAGCAGCAAAACGACAGGGTTTGGTGGGACCCAGTACTTC.

This clonotype was seen ten or more times. V is TRBV19 and J is TRBJ2-1; 9 nucleotides align to TRBD1. This CDR3 is built from 13 residues. J gave up 3 bases and V 9 bases, and 3 bases lay outside the gene matches. In germline, CDR1 is LNHDA, CDR2 SQIVND (reference sequence). The CDR3, as DNA: TGTGCCAGCGGGACAGGGCACTACAATGAGCAGTTCTTC. It specifies CASGTGHYNEQFF.

This clonotype was recorded at least ten times. The rearrangement uses TRBV19 and TRBJ2-7, with 8 bases lining up with TRBD2. The CDR3 covers 15 residues. CDR1 and CDR2 from the germline V gene are LNHDA and SQIVND (reference sequence). Trimming cost V 3 bases and J 2 bases; bases outside gene matches: 6. The CDR3 protein is CASSIAGGGTYEQYF. The CDR3 region has the DNA TGTGCCAGTAGTATTGCGGGGGGAGGAACCTACGAGCAGTACTTC.

This clonotype appeared many times. J is TRBJ1-5 and V is TRBV12-3 or TRBV12-4; 7 bases agree with TRBD1. The V gene end was trimmed by 4 bases and the J gene end by 5 bases; junction bases not matched to a gene: 8. The CDR3 has 15 residues. CDR3 protein: CASSSTGKADQPQHF. The CDR3 region has the DNA TGTGCCAGCAGTTCGACAGGGAAGGCAGATCAGCCCCAGCATTTT.

Notes on this clonotype: This may be a read error: a much more frequent sequence differs by one nucleotide. J is TRBJ2-1 and V is TRBV6-2 or TRBV6-3; D gene uncertain. V lost 4 bases and J 8 bases, leaving 9 bases between the germline ends. The CDR3 is made up of 12 amino acids. Germline V gene data show CDR1 as MNHEY and CDR2 as SVGEGT. CDR3 nucleotides: TGTGCCAGCAGTTCTCGACCCGATGAGCAGTTCTTC. Its protein is CASSSRPDEQFF.

This clonotype was seen many times. V and J are TRBV28 and TRBJ1-6, with 7 nucleotides matching TRBD1. Germline V gene lookup returns CDR1 MDHEN and CDR2 SYDVKM. The CDR3 loop spans 14 amino acids. Here the CDR3 reads CYHSVGQYNSPLHF. In DNA, the CDR3 is TGTTACCATTCTGTGGGACAGTATAATTCACCCCTCCACTTT.

This clonotype was detected ten times or more. The J gene is TRBJ2-1, the V gene TRBV24-1, with a tentative D call TRBD2 (6 bases). V lost 5 bases, J lost 4 bases, and 11 bases lay in between. Germline CDR1 and CDR2: KGHDR and SFDVKD. The CDR3 runs to 14 residues. The CDR3 loop reads CATSALADYNEQFF. In DNA form, the CDR3 reads TGTGCCACCAGTGCACTAGCTGATTACAATGAGCAGTTCTTC.

In its sample, this clonotype was seen many times. The J gene is TRBJ1-2, the V gene TRBV27; D ambiguous. V was shortened by 7 bases and J by 3 bases, with 15 bases between the two germline ends. Germline V lookup: CDR1 MNHEY, CDR2 SMNVEV (reference sequence). The CDR3 totals 14 residues. CDR3 protein: CASTPLIPDYGYTF. DNA for the CDR3: TGTGCCAGCACCCCTCTGATACCAGACTATGGCTACACCTTC.

This clonotype has more than one count but fewer than ten. The chain uses TRBV20-1 and TRBJ1-5, with D maybe TRBD1 (6 bases). Trimming stripped 2 bases from V and 1 base from J, with 12 bases between. The CDR3 has 15 amino acids. The V gene's germline CDR1 is DFQATT and CDR2 SNEGSKA (reference sequence). CDR3 sequence: CSARNQGLSNQPQHF. The CDR3 nucleotides are TGCAGTGCTAGAAACCAGGGGTTAAGCAATCAGCCCCAGCATTTT.

This clonotype came up many times. This chain connects TRBV20-1 to TRBJ1-3, with 8 bases fitting TRBD1. CDR3 length: 17 amino acids. Germline V gives CDR1 DFQATT, CDR2 SNEGSKA (reference sequence). Trimming took 7 bases from V and 1 from J; bases not matched to a gene: 15. This CDR3 reads CSVGSQGAFLSGNTIYF. The CDR3 coding sequence is TGCAGTGTGGGGAGTCAGGGGGCATTTCTTTCTGGAAACACCATATATTTT.

The V gene is TRBV28, the J gene TRBJ2-3, with D perhaps being TRBD1 or TRBD2 (5 bases each). The CDR3 has 16 amino acids. V was clipped by 6 bases and J by 0 bases, with 16 bases between them. Germline V CDR1 and CDR2: MDHEN, SYDVKM. The CDR3 DNA reads as TGTGCCAGCAGCTCTTACGGGGCAGATAGCACAGATACGCAGTATTTT. Translating it yields CASSSYGADSTDTQYF.

This clonotype has at least ten counts. V gene TRBV28 combines with J gene TRBJ2-5, with D possibly matching TRBD1 (5 bases). With 1 base removed from V and 5 bases from J, the gap between germline ends came to 17 bases. The CDR3 is 16 residues long. CDR1 is MDHEN and CDR2 is SYDVKM in the germline V gene. The CDR3 protein is CASSLSGWGRVETQYF. The CDR3 DNA follows: TGTGCCAGCAGTTTATCAGGGTGGGGCCGTGTCGAGACCCAGTACTTC. The whole variable domain, filled in from reference TRBV28 and TRBJ2-5, reads DVKVTQSSRYLVKRTGEKVFLECVQDMDHENMFWYRQDPGLGLRLIYFSYDVKMKEKGDIPEGYSVSREKKERFSLILESASTNQTSMYLCASSLSGWGRVETQYFGPGTRLLVL.